This TCR beta chain was recorded in a study of T cells expressing NK-cell markers. This CDR3 region has 15 residues. CDR1 SGHVS and CDR2 FNYEAQ come from the germline V gene. TCRdb derives one entry per CDR3 protein from the 5' RACE reads, leaving out DNA. Recorded for this sample: around 470,000 distinct CDR3 sequences. The sample consisted of blood T cells: a sorted CD56 or NKG2C T cell subset, CD4+ or CD8+ T cells, or bulk PBMC T cells (not recorded which). This sequence joins TRBV7-6 and TRBJ2-5; TCRdb gives TRBD1 as the D gene, but with no DNA this cannot be confirmed. The receptor was derived from a woman aged 45-60 years in good health. The CDR3 spells CASSSRTAKQETQYF.